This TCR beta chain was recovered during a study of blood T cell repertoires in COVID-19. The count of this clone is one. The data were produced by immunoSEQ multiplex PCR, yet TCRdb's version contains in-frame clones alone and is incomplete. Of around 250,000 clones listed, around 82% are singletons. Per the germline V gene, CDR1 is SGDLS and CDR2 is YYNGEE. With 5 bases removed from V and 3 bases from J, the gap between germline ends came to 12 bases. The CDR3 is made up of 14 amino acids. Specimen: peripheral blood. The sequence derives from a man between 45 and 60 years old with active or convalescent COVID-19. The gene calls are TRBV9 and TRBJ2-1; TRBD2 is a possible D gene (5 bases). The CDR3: CASSRSGYYNEQFF. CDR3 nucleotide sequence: TGTGCCAGCAGTCGCAGCGGTTACTACAATGAGCAGTTCTTC.